These 12 T cell receptor beta chains share one sample of origin, sequenced in a study of human T cells and chemical hapten exposure. Described time point: pre-sensitization, week 0. Regarding treatment: therapeutic diphenylcyclopropenone sensitization with weekly scalp DPC. TCRdb processed the RACE reads anew with MiXCR; each CDR3 protein has one entry. Here the sample spans roughly 81,000 distinct CDR3 sequences, roughly 8.5% being singletons. Sequencing was performed on whole blood, taken in connection with sensitization to the hapten diphenylcyclopropenone (DPC). The receptors derive from a man in his forties or fifties with alopecia areata. Some clones in this sample may be carry-over from other donors' samples.

About this clonotype: With a much larger clone just one base away, this may be a read error. The genes are TRBV6-2 or TRBV6-3 and TRBJ1-5; D not certain. In germline, CDR1 is MNHEY, CDR2 SVGEGT. There are 13 residues in the CDR3. The CDR3 protein is CASSRAASQPQNF. CDR3 bases: TGTGCCAGCAGCCGGGCGGCGAGTCAGCCCCAGAATTTT.

This clonotype was found a few times. V and J are TRBV11-1 and TRBJ1-2; D unclear. Deletions cut 2 bases from V and 4 bases from J, with 11 bases between. The CDR3 extends over 14 amino acids. Per the germline V gene, CDR1 is SGHAT and CDR2 is FQDESV (reference sequence). For the CDR3, the DNA is TGTGCCAGCAGCTTACGTGGACGGAGCTATGGCTACACCTTC. Residues: CASSLRGRSYGYTF.

In its sample, this clonotype was seen many times. CDR3 DNA sequence: TGCAGTGCTAGAGACTCCTCTGGGGCCAACGTCCTGACTTTC. This sequence encodes CSARDSSGANVLTF. This chain links TRBV20-1 with TRBJ2-6; no definite D call. The CDR3 runs to 14 residues. With 0 bases removed from V and 0 bases from J, the gap between germline ends came to 3 bases. Looked up from germline, CDR1 is DFQATT and CDR2 is SNEGSKA (reference sequence).

In this sample, this clonotype turned up a few times. The chain carries TRBV20-1 and TRBJ2-3; a possible D gene is TRBD2 (6 bases). Per the germline V gene, CDR1 is DFQATT and CDR2 is SNEGSKA (reference sequence). V lost 5 bases, J lost 2 bases, and 23 bases lay in between. The CDR3 covers 17 residues. The CDR3 loop is CSASFGSSVSYTDTQYF. The CDR3 coding sequence is TGCAGTGCTTCTTTCGGGTCTAGCGTATCTTACACAGATACGCAGTATTTT.

The rearrangement joins TRBV4-1 to TRBJ2-1; TRBD2 matches at 16 bases. The germline V gene encodes CDR1 MGHRA and CDR2 YSYEKL. This CDR3 is built from 15 residues. Trimming cost V 3 bases and J 12 bases; bases outside gene matches: 5. Here the CDR3 reads CASSQLGLAGGGQFF. CDR3 bases: TGCGCCAGCAGCCAGTTGGGACTAGCGGGAGGGGGGCAGTTCTTC.

V is TRBV29-1 and J is TRBJ1-1; tentative D call: TRBD1 (5 bases). Trimming removed 3 bases at V and 3 bases at J, with 8 bases between. Looked up from germline, CDR1 is SQVTM and CDR2 is ANQGSEA. The CDR3 is 12 amino acids. CDR3: CSVDARDTEAFF. In DNA, the CDR3 is TGCAGCGTTGATGCCAGGGACACTGAAGCTTTCTTT.

The rearrangement links TRBV5-1 to TRBJ2-3, with TRBD2 matching over 14 bases. After removal of 3 bases from V and 4 bases from J, the junction contained 4 bases not matched to a gene. The CDR3 is 16 residues long. Germline CDR1 reads SGHRS; CDR2 reads YFSETQ. The CDR3, as DNA: TGCGCCAGCAGCTCCGGGACTAGCGGGAGTGCAGATACGCAGTATTTT. Translation gives CASSSGTSGSADTQYF.

Ten or more counts support this clonotype. The chain has TRBV7-2 and TRBJ1-2, with D unclear. Germline V gene sequence: CDR1 SGHTA, CDR2 FQGNSA. Trimming shortened V by 3 bases and J by 2 bases, and 7 bases separated the two germline ends. This CDR3 is built from 13 residues. In DNA form, the CDR3 reads TGTGCCAGCAGCTTGAAGACAAACTATGGCTACACCTTC. This sequence encodes CASSLKTNYGYTF.

The chain links TRBV29-1 to TRBJ2-3; D is unclear. Trimming cost V 3 bases and J 2 bases, with 18 bases left between them. Looked up from germline, CDR1 is SQVTM and CDR2 is ANQGSEA. CDR3 length: 16 amino acids. DNA of the CDR3: TGCAGCGTTGACCCCCCTTCTGGCGTAAACACAGATACGCAGTATTTT. It specifies CSVDPPSGVNTDTQYF.

This clonotype was picked up many times. V is TRBV29-1 and J is TRBJ1-3; a possible D gene is TRBD1 (6 bases). Germline CDR1 is SQVTM and CDR2 is ANQGSEA. The V end was cut by 7 bases, the J end by 2 bases, with 12 bases between. CDR3 size: 13 residues. CDR3 sequence: CSGEQGTGNTIYF. In DNA form, the CDR3 reads TGCAGCGGGGAACAGGGAACTGGAAACACCATATATTTT.

In its sample, this clonotype was seen a few times. The chain has TRBV20-1 and TRBJ2-7; D is possibly TRBD1 (5 bases). Trimming shortened V by 5 bases and J by 5 bases, and 19 bases separated the two germline ends. Germline V lookup: CDR1 DFQATT, CDR2 SNEGSKA (reference sequence). This CDR3 spans 14 amino acids. The CDR3 DNA is TGCAGTGCTCCTTCACCAGGGAACCGGGACGAGCAGTACTTC. This translates into CSAPSPGNRDEQYF.

In its sample, this clonotype was seen a few times. The chain recombines TRBV7-2 with TRBJ2-7, with D uncertain. Germline assignment: CDR1 SGHTA and CDR2 FQGNSA. The CDR3 runs to 12 residues. Trimming took 1 base from V and 4 from J, leaving 5 bases between them. The CDR3 DNA sequence: TGTGCCAGCAGCTTAGATGTATACGAGCAGTACTTC. Protein: CASSLDVYEQYF.